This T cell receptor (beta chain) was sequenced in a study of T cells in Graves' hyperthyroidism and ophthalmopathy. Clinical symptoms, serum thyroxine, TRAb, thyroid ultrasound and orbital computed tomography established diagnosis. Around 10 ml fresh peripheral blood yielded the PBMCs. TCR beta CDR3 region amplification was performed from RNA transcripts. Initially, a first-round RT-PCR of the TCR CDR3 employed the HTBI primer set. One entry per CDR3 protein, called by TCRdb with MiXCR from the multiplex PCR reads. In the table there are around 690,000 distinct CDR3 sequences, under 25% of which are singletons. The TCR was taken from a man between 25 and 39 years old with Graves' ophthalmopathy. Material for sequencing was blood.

This CDR3 is CASSLWGLRDQRGKETQYF. Written as DNA, the CDR3 is TGTGCCAGCAGTCTTTGGGGACTTCGGGACCAAAGGGGGAAAGAGACCCAGTACTTC. This chain joins TRBV28 and TRBJ2-5; the D call may be TRBD1 or TRBD2 (6 bases each). V lost 5 bases, J lost 3 bases, and 28 bases lay in between. This CDR3 has 19 residues. CDR1 is MDHEN and CDR2 is SYDVKM in the germline V gene.